This T cell receptor (beta chain) emerged from a study of blood T cells in healthy people across ages (dated by TCRdb to the mid-2010s). For the study in its entirety: In model experiments, template switching captured roughly one uniquely barcoded TCR beta cDNA molecule for every two T cells. For two donors (one aged 18 to 30 and one aged 80 or older), the study analyzed two additional independent replicas of 1 million unique cDNA reads from the same blood draw. Donors were grouped into four age groups: young (average roughly 17 years), middle-aged (39), aged (around 62) and long-lived (less than 85). To avoid experimental bias, donors of different ages were randomly spread across the sequencing lanes. To track age-related changes in TCR beta repertoire diversity, the study relied on deep sequencing normalized with unique cDNA molecular identifiers.

Libraries were prepared through 5' RACE. The sequencer was an Illumina HiSeq 2500. A second PCR of roughly 6 to 11 cycles was performed with a sample-barcoded 5' primer and a J-beta primer mix. A template-switch 5' adaptor carrying 12 random nucleotides introduced a unique molecular identifier onto each TCR beta cDNA molecule. Each sample yielded at least 3 million CDR3-containing paired-end reads. All of the RNA was converted into first-strand cDNA using the Mint cDNA synthesis kit, with a TRBC-specific oligonucleotide serving as the primer. Following uracil-DNA glycosylase treatment, a first 18-cycle PCR with universal primers M1SS and BC2_uni_R was performed on all cDNA. Regarding the original processing steps: For normalization, 1 million high-quality reads, each with a distinct molecular identifier, were randomly selected from each sample. Instead of being binned into consensus sequences, reads with shared molecular identifiers were discarded. MiTCR, set to a Q25 quality threshold and the strictest error-elimination algorithm, was used for CDR3 identification, clonotype clustering and error correction. A nonparametric unseen species model with Euler transformation was used to estimate lower-bound total TCR beta diversity. The raw public reads went through TCRdb reprocessing: fastp at Q25, MiXCR clone calling, in-frame beta chains kept. Rows merge per CDR3 protein into single entries with the most common DNA and genes. What appears here as the V and J calls and clone size reflects TCRdb's work, not the paper's. In all, the sample holds approximately 800,000 distinct CDR3 sequences, and around 62% of those were seen once. The top ten hold roughly 26% of the sample.

The donors were about 40 Caucasian individuals from Russia, aged 6 to 90 years, who were systemically healthy. Approximately 9.3 milliliters of peripheral blood were collected from each donor into EDTA-treated Vacutainer tubes. PBMCs were isolated by Ficoll-Paque density-gradient centrifugation, with at least 6.5 million obtained per sample. Total RNA, at least 6 micrograms per sample, was extracted from PBMCs with Trizol reagent. For every donor, an aliquot of PBMCs went through flow cytometry to measure the percentages of naive CD45RAhigh/CD27high T cells. About this clonotype itself: No antigen is known for it. No base quality values were provided; no much bigger clone lies one nucleotide off.

The study at large found these results: Estimates of total diversity based on one million sequenced T cells were regarded as lower bounds and as underestimates. There was a strong correlation between observed TCR beta diversity and the percentage of naive T cells measured by flow cytometry. Since profiling was done on bulk unsorted PBMCs, naive and antigen-experienced compartments could not be conclusively compared. Because donor CMV infection status was unknown, age-related changes in expanded clonotypes were potentially confounded. As age increased, observed TCR beta diversity per million T cells dropped in a roughly linear way, and a significant reduction was already evident by age about 40. Compared with the aged group, more naive CD4+ T cells, fewer expanded clones and increased TCR diversity were shown by the long-lived group, suggesting age selection.

Looking up the germline V gene yields CDR1 SGHRS and CDR2 YFSETQ. From cysteine to phenylalanine, the CDR3 is 13 amino acids long. The retained sequence is limited to the CDR3, 39 bases, with the frame set at the first base. V and J are truncated by 0 bases and 9 bases respectively, leaving an intervening sequence of 10 bases. This sequence originates from a man between 25 and 39 years old in good health. Recombination joined TRBV5-1 with TRBJ2-1; the D gene remains uncertain. The sequenced material came from blood. The nucleotide sequence reads as follows: TGCGCCAGCAGCTTGGGCAGAGAAAGTGAGCAGTTCTTC. Translated, it gives CASSLGRESEQFF.